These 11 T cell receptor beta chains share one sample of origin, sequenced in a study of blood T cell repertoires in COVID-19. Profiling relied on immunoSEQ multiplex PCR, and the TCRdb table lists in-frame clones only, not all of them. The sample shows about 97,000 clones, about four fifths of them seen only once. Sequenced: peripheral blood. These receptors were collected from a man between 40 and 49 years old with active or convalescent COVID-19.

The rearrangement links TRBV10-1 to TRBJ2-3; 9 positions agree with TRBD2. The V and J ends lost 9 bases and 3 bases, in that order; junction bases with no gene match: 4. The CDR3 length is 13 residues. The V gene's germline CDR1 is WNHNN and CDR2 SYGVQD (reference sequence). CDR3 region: CASSSGETDTQYF. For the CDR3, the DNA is TGCGCCAGTTCTAGCGGGGAGACAGATACGCAGTATTTT.

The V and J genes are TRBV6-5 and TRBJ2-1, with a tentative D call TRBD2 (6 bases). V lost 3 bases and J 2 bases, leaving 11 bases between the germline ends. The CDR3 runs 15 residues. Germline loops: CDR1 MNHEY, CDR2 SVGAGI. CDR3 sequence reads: CASSYSGTAYNEQFF. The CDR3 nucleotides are TGTGCCAGCAGTTATTCCGGGACTGCCTACAATGAGCAGTTCTTC.

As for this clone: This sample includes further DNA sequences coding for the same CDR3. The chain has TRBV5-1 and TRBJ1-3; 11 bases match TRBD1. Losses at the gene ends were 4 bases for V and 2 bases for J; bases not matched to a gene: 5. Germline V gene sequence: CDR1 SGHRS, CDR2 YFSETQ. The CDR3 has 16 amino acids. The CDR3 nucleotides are TGCGCCAGCAGCCCCAGGACAGGGGGCCCTGGAAACACCATATATTTT. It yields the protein CASSPRTGGPGNTIYF. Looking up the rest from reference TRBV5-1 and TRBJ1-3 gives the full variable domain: KAGVTQTPRYLIKTRGQQVTLSCSPISGHRSVSWYQQTPGQGLQFLFEYFSETQRNKGNFPGRFSGRQFSNSRSEMNVSTLELGDSALYLCASSPRTGGPGNTIYFGEGSWLTVV.

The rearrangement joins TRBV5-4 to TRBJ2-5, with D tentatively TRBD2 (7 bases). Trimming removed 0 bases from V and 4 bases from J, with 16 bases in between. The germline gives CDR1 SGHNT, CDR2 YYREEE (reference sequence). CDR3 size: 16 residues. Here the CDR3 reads CASSLGDGGPLETQYF. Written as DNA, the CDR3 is TGTGCCAGCAGCTTGGGGGACGGGGGGCCATTAGAGACCCAGTACTTC.

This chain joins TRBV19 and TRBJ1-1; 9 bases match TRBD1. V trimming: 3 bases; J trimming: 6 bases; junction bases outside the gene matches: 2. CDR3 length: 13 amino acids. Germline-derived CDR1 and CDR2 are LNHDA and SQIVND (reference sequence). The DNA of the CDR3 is TGTGCCAGTAGTATGGGACAGGGTTCTGAAGCTTTCTTT. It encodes CASSMGQGSEAFF.

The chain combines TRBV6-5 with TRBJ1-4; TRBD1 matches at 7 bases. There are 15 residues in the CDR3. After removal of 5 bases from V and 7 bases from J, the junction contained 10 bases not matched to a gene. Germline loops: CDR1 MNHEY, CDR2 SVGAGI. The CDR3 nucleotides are TGTGCCAGCAGTCGACAGGGTATGCTCGGTGAAAAACTGTTTTTT. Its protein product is CASSRQGMLGEKLFF.

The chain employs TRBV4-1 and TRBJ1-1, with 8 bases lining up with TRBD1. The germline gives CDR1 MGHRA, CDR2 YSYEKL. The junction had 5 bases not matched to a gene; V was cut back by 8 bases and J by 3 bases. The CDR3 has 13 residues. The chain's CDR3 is CASGRGQHTEAFF. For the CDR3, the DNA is TGCGCCAGCGGCAGGGGGCAGCACACTGAAGCTTTCTTT.

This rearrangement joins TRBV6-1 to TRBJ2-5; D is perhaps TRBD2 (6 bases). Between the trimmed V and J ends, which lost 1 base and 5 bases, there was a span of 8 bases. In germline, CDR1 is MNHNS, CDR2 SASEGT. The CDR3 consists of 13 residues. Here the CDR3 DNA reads TGTGCCAGCAGTGAAGGGGGGGTGGAGACCCAGTACTTC. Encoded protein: CASSEGGVETQYF.

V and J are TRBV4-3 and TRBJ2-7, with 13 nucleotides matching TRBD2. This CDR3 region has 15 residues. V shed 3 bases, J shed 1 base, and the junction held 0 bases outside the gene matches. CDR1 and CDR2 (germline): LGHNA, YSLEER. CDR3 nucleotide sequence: TGCGCCAGCAGCCAGGGACTAGCGGGGTCCTACGAGCAGTACTTC. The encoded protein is CASSQGLAGSYEQYF.

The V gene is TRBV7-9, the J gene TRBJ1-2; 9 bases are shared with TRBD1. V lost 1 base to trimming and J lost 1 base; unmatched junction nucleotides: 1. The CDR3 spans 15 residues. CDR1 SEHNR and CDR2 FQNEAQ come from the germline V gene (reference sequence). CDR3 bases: TGTGCCAGCAGCTTAGGGGGACAGGGTAACTATGGCTACACCTTC. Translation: CASSLGGQGNYGYTF.

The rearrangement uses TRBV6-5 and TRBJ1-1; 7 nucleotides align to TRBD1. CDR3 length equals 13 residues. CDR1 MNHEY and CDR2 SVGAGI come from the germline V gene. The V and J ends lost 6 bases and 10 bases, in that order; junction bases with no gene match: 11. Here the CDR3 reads CASRELDRDRAFF. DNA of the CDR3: TGTGCCAGCAGGGAGCTCGACAGGGATAGAGCTTTCTTT.